This T cell receptor (beta chain) is from a study of OX40 agonist ivuxolimab in advanced cancers. Looking at the study overall: Ivuxolimab doses were 0.01, 0.1, 0.3, 1.5, 3 or 10 mg/kg every 2 weeks. Broader study findings: There was clonal expansion of CD4+ and CD8+ blood T cells by week 6 at 0.1 to 3.0 mg/kg.

Profiled with immunoSEQ multiplex PCR; TCRdb holds only in-frame clones, not every one. The top ten hold roughly 6.5% of the sample, which has roughly 58,000 clones, roughly 82% seen once. In the case of this clone: What it recognizes is unknown.

Looked up from germline, CDR1 is SGDLS and CDR2 is YYNGEE. The CDR3 loop spans 16 amino acids. Trimming removed 2 bases from V and 2 bases from J; junction bases left unmatched: 8. V usage is TRBV9 and J usage is TRBJ2-3; 7 bases are a match to TRBD2. This receptor was identified in an adult with an advanced solid tumor such as melanoma, head and neck, liver or kidney cancer. Sample: CD4+ or CD8+ T cells sorted from blood, taken in a trial of the OX40 agonist ivuxolimab. CDR3 sequence: CASSVTSEGSTDTQYF. CDR3 sequence (DNA): TGTGCCAGCAGCGTCACTAGCGAGGGTTCCACAGATACGCAGTATTTT.